This T cell receptor (beta chain) comes out of a study of blood T cell repertoires in COVID-19. Study context: Samples came from the United States, Italy and Spain, spanning acute and convalescent COVID-19. The cDNA or gDNA used as material had been derived from T cells, B-cell-depleted T cells, or PBMCs.

The V gene lost 4 bases and the J gene lost 0 bases, with 8 bases spanning the gap. This CDR3 is built from 14 residues. The V gene's germline CDR1 is LNHDA and CDR2 SQIVND (reference sequence). As processed by the authors: For nucleated cells, counts were estimated from reference gene primer amplification. Profiled with immunoSEQ multiplex PCR; TCRdb holds only in-frame clones, not every one. Clonal size and the V and J genes are those of that table, whereas D and trimming came from the DNA. Here the sample spans roughly 40,000 clones, about 87% being singletons. The chain has TRBV19 and TRBJ2-3, with a weak D call TRBD2 (5 bases). The specimen was peripheral blood. The clonotype originates from a woman aged 70-85 years with acute or convalescent COVID-19. CDR3: CASSNGLSTDTQYF. In DNA, the CDR3 is TGTGCCAGTAGTAACGGACTCAGCACAGATACGCAGTATTTT. The full variable domain, in which reference TRBV19 and TRBJ2-3 provide the parts outside the CDR3, is DGGITQSPKYLFRKEGQNVTLSCEQNLNHDAMYWYRQDPGQGLRLIYYSQIVNDFQKGDIAEGYSVSREKKESFPLTVTSAQKNPTAFYLCASSNGLSTDTQYFGPGTRLTVL.